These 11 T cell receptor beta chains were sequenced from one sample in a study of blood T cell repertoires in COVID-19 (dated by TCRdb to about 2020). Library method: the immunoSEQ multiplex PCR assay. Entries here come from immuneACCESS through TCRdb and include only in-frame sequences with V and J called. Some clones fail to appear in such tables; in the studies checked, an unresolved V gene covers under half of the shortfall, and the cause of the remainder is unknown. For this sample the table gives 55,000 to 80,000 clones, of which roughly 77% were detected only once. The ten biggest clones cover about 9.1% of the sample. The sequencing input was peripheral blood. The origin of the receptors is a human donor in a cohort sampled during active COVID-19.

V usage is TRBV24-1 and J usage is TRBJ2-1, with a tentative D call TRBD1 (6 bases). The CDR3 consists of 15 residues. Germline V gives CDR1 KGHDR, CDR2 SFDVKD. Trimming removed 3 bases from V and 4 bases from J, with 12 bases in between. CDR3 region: CATSDPGTPYNEQFF. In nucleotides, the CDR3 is TGTGCCACCAGTGATCCCGGGACACCGTACAATGAGCAGTTCTTC.

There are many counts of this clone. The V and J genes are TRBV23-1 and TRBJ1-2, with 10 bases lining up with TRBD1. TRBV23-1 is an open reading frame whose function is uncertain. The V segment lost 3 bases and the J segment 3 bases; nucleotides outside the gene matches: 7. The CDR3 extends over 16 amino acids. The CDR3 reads CASSHLKTGGDYGYTF. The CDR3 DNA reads TGCGCCAGCAGTCACCTCAAGACAGGGGGCGACTATGGCTACACCTTC.

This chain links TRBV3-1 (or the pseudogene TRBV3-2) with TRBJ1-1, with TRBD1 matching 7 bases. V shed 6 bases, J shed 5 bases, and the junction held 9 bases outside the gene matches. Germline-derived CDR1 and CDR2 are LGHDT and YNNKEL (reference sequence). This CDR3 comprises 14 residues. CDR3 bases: TGTGCCAGCAGGCCCTCAGGGGGAAGAACTGAAGCTTTCTTT. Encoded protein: CASRPSGGRTEAFF.

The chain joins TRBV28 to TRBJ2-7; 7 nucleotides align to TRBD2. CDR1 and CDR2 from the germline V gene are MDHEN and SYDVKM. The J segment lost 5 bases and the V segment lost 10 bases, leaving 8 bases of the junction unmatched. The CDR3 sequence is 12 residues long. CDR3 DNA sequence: TGTGCCACGTGCTGGGGGGGTGACGAGCAGTACTTC. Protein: CATCWGGDEQYF.

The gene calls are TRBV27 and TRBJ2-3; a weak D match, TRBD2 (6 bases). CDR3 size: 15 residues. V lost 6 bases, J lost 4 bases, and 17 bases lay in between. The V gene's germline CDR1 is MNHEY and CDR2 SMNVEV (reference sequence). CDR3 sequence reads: CASRWAGSRADTQYF. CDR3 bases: TGTGCCAGCAGATGGGCGGGGAGTCGGGCAGATACGCAGTATTTT.

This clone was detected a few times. CDR3 nucleotide sequence: TGTGCCAGCAGACAATGGACAGCAAACACAGATACGCAGTATTTT. Translation gives CASRQWTANTDTQYF. The V gene is TRBV11-2, the J gene TRBJ2-3; D might be TRBD1 (6 bases). The CDR3 length is 15 residues. CDR1 and CDR2 (germline): SGHAT, FQNNGV. V was pared by 6 bases and J by 2 bases, with 15 bases between.

CDR3 DNA sequence: TGTGCCAGCAGTTCCCCCACAGGGGCCAGTGGCTACACCTTC. Its translation: CASSSPTGASGYTF. This chain uses TRBV27 with TRBJ1-2; 7 bases line up with TRBD1. The junction had 9 bases not matched to a gene; V was cut back by 4 bases and J by 7 bases. Germline V gene data show CDR1 as MNHEY and CDR2 as SMNVEV (reference sequence). The CDR3 totals 14 residues.

The CDR3 DNA sequence: TGTGCCAGCAGCCTCGACAGGGATAATTCACCCCTCCACTTT. Its translation: CASSLDRDNSPLHF. V and J are TRBV4-2 and TRBJ1-6; 7 nucleotides match TRBD1. The CDR3 sequence is 14 residues long. Germline CDR1 LGHNA, CDR2 YNFKEQ. V shed 4 bases, J shed 5 bases, and the junction held 2 bases outside the gene matches.

DNA for the CDR3: TGTGCCAGCAGTCCCCTTACTACCTACGAGCAGTACTTC. As protein: CASSPLTTYEQYF. The chain joins TRBV2 to TRBJ2-7; D is ambiguous. Trimming removed 5 bases at V and 2 bases at J, with 10 bases between. CDR3 length equals 13 residues. Germline V lookup: CDR1 SNHLY, CDR2 FYNNEI.

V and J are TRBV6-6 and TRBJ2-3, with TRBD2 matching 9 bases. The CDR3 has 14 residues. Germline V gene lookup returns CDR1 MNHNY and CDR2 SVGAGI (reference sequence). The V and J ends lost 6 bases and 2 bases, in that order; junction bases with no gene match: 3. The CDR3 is CASRREGNTDTQYF. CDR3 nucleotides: TGTGCCAGCAGGCGGGAGGGAAACACAGATACGCAGTATTTT.

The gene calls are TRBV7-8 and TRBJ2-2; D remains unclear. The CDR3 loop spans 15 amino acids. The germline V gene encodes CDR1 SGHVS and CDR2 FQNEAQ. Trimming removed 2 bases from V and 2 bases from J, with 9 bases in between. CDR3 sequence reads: CASSLSSLNTGELFF. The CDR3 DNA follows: TGTGCCAGCAGCTTAAGTTCCCTAAACACCGGGGAGCTGTTTTTT.